The entry below describes one T cell receptor (beta chain). Libraries were prepared by immunoSEQ multiplex PCR; TCRdb keeps only in-frame clonotypes and omits some of them. This sample yields under 200,000 clones, of which around 90% are seen a single time; around 26% belongs to the top ten. The germline gives CDR1 MNHEY, CDR2 SMNVEV (reference sequence). The ends were cut back, 3 bases at V and 0 bases at J, with 8 bases in the middle. This CDR3 is 15 amino acids long. The data belong to a study of T cell responses to AZD1222 COVID-19 vaccine. The sequences come from peripheral blood, collected 28 days after the second AZD1222 dose. The rearrangement joins TRBV27 to TRBJ2-2; maybe TRBD2 (5 bases). The TCR comes from an adult who received the AZD1222 COVID-19 vaccine. The CDR3 loop reads CASSFSGTNTGELFF. CDR3 DNA: TGTGCCAGCAGTTTCTCCGGGACGAACACCGGGGAGCTGTTTTTT.